The present TCR beta chain was sequenced within a study of blood T cell repertoires in COVID-19. The length of the CDR3 is 16 residues. Trimming at V came to 4 bases and at J to 0 bases, leaving 7 bases not matched to a gene. Germline CDR1 MGHRA, CDR2 YSYEKL. This table comes from immunoSEQ multiplex PCR, and its TCRdb copy is limited to in-frame clones, with some not included. The sample lists approximately 90,000 clones, about three quarters occurring once. The rearrangement joins TRBV4-1 to TRBJ2-3, with 7 bases fitting TRBD2. The sample was peripheral blood. This TCR was recovered from a human donor in a cohort sampled during active COVID-19. CDR3 region: CASSLELARSTDTQYF. As DNA, the CDR3 is TGCGCCAGCAGCCTCGAACTAGCGAGAAGCACAGATACGCAGTATTTT.